Listed here are 3 T cell receptor beta chains from one sample, sequenced in a study of OX40 agonist ivuxolimab in advanced cancers. Here immunoSEQ multiplex PCR was the method, and the copy in TCRdb shows in-frame clones only, minus some. This sample has about 61,000 clones, with approximately 86% found just once. The material was CD4+ or CD8+ T cells sorted from blood, obtained in a trial of the OX40 agonist ivuxolimab. These receptors came from an adult with an advanced solid tumor such as melanoma, head and neck, liver or kidney cancer.

The rearrangement joins TRBV6-5 to TRBJ2-7; D remains unclear. The CDR3 consists of 12 residues. Trimming cost V 2 bases and J 6 bases, with 8 bases left between them. Per the germline V gene, CDR1 is MNHEY and CDR2 is SVGAGI. For the CDR3, the DNA is TGTGCCAGCAGTTACCCCACCGCCGAGCAGTACTTC. It translates to CASSYPTAEQYF.

The chain is built from TRBV29-1 and TRBJ1-3; D is undetermined. The ends were cut back, 7 bases at V and 3 bases at J, with 16 bases in the middle. The CDR3 totals 14 residues. The germline V gene encodes CDR1 SQVTM and CDR2 ANQGSEA. CDR3 in amino acids: CSASASSGGNTIYF. In DNA, the CDR3 is TGCAGCGCCTCCGCCTCCTCGGGTGGAAACACCATATATTTT.

This clone was detected only once. The CDR3 loop is CASSPQTPGGSGNTIYF. DNA for the CDR3: TGTGCCAGCAGCCCGCAGACCCCAGGGGGTTCTGGAAACACCATATATTTT. This chain connects TRBV7-9 to TRBJ1-3, with 7 bases lining up with TRBD1. The junction had 11 bases not matched to a gene; V was cut back by 5 bases and J by 1 base. Germline CDR1 reads SEHNR; CDR2 reads FQNEAQ (reference sequence). The CDR3 loop spans 17 amino acids.